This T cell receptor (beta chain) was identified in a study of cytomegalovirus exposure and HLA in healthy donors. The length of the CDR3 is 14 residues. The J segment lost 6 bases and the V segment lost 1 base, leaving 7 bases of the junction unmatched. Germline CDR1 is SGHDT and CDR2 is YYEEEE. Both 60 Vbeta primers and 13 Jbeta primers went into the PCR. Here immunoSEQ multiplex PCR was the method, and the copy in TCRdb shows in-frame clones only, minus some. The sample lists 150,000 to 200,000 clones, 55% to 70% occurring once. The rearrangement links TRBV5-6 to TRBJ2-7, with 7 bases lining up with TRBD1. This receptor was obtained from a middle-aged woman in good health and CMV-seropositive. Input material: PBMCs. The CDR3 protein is CASSLLQGNSEQYF. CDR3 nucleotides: TGTGCCAGCAGCTTGTTACAGGGGAACTCCGAGCAGTACTTC. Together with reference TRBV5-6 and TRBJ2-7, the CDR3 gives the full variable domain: DAGVTQSPTHLIKTRGQQVTLRCSPKSGHDTVSWYQQALGQGPQFIFQYYEEEERQRGNFPDRFSGHQFPNYSSELNVNALLLGDSALYLCASSLLQGNSEQYFGPGTRLTVT.